This section outlines one T cell receptor (beta chain) sequence together with its context. Its antigen remains unidentified. Mismatch with germline at one junction end may stem from a read error. According to the germline V gene, CDR1 reads MGHRA and CDR2 reads YSYEKL. Including cysteine and phenylalanine, the CDR3 has 17 amino acids. CDR3 DNA is the only sequence kept; it has 51 bases, read in frame from the first base. TCR alpha and beta CDR3 regions were amplified with the iRepertoire nested amplicon-rescue multiplex PCR (arm-PCR) platform from RNA. The input for one-step reverse transcription and amplification was about 90-400 ng of tissue mRNA or PBMC total RNA. Following bead purification, Illumina adapters were added through a secondary multiplex PCR, and the libraries were then gel-purified between 200 and 400 bp. Demultiplexing relied on internal 6-nucleotide barcodes carried by the libraries. The libraries were sequenced on an Illumina MiSeq using 2x220 or 2x250 nucleotide paired-end reads. From the authors' description of their analysis: Paired reads were merged using FLASH 1.2.11 and were aligned to the GRCh37 human genome using BWA-MEM, after which TRA and TRB reads were extracted. For V and J assignment, an IMGT-derived reference of cassette sequences and CDR3 motifs that included pseudogenes was used. Reads were translated in three frames, and productive CDR3s were defined by a C…FGXG motif without stop codons. Unique combinations of V-J cassette pair and CDR3 amino acid sequence were defined as clonotypes. Filtering of reads was based on Hamming distance, with the threshold set by the sequence error rate of each sample in mapped regions. Starting from the raw public reads, TCRdb applied fastp trimming at Q25, assembled clones with MiXCR and retained in-frame beta chains. Every CDR3 protein is listed once, alongside the most common genes and DNA of its rows. TCRdb, not the original authors, processed these V and J calls. The sample table holds some 180,000 distinct CDR3 sequences, of which more than 30% were seen once. The biggest ten clones account for 20% to 25% of the sample.

The data derive from a study of glioma-infiltrating T cells (dated by TCRdb to between 2015 and 2016). Looking at the study overall: Sequencing of TCR alpha- and beta-chain repertoires was performed on glioma tissue, on non-neoplastic brain tissue, and on matched peripheral blood mononuclear cells. To gauge divergence between tissue and blood T-cell populations, every tissue-infiltrating repertoire was compared against the peripheral blood repertoire from the same patient. The paired cohort comprised three low-grade glioma patients, 7 or 8 primary glioblastoma patients and three non-glioma patients contributing non-neoplastic brain tissue. Here is what the overall study found, with its caveats: VJ-independent divergence between tissue and blood was found to be below expectation in non-neoplastic patients but above expectation in all gliomas, particularly low-grade gliomas. Very few CDR3 sequences were shared between tissue and blood, attributed to high CDR3 diversity and limited sampling. Small numbers underpinned the group comparisons: roughly 8 glioblastoma patients, three low-grade glioma patients and three non-neoplastic patients.

This receptor chain uses TRBV4-1 and TRBJ2-3, and 11 junctional nucleotides match TRBD1. This clonotype originated in a human donor with low-grade glioma or glioblastoma, undergoing nonglioma brain surgery, or in good health (not recorded which). The sequenced sample consisted of glioma tissue, nonneoplastic brain tissue, or PBMCs (not recorded which). The CDR3 protein: CAGSQDTDRGRKDTQYF. The DNA sequence is as follows: TGCGCCGGCAGCCAAGACACGGACAGGGGGCGTAAGGATACGCAGTATTTT.